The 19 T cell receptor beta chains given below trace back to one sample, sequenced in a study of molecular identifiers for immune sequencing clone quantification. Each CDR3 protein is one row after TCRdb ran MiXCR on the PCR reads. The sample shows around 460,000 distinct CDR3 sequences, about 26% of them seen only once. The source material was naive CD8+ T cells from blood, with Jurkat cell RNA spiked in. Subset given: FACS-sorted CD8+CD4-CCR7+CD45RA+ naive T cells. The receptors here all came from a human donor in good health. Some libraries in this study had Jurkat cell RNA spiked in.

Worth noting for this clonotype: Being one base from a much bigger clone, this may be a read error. In nucleotides, the CDR3 is TGTGCCAGCATCCGCGGGCTAGCGTACACAGGTACGCAGTATTTT. Amino acids: CASIRGLAYTGTQYF. This chain uses TRBV2 with TRBJ2-3, with TRBD2 as a possible D gene (6 bases). Germline values: CDR1 SNHLY, CDR2 FYNNEI. This CDR3 region has 15 residues.

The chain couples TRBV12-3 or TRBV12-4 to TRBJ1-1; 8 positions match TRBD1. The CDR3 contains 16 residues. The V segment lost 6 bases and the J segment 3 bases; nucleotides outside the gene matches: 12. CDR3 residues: CASRLLPGGAHTEAFF. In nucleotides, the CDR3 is TGTGCCAGCAGACTGCTACCAGGGGGCGCACACACTGAAGCTTTCTTT.

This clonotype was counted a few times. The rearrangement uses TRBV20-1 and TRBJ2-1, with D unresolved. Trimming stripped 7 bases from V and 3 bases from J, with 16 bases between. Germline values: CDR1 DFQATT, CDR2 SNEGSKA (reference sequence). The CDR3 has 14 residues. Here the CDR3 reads CSVTDPSFYNEQFF. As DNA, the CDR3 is TGCAGTGTCACGGACCCCTCGTTCTACAATGAGCAGTTCTTC.

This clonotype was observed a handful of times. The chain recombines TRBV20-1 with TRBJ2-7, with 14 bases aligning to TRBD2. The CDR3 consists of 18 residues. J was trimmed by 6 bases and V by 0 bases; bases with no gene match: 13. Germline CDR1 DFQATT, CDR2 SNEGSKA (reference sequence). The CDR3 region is CSARDAGLAGDLGREQYF. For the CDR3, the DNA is TGCAGTGCTAGAGATGCGGGACTAGCGGGAGACTTGGGGCGCGAGCAGTACTTC.

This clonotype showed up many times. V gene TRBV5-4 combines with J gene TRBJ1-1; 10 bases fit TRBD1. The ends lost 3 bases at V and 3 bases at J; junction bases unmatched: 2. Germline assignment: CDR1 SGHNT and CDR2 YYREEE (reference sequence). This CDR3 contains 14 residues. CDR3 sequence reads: CASSWGQGYTEAFF. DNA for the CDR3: TGTGCCAGCAGCTGGGGACAGGGGTACACTGAAGCTTTCTTT.

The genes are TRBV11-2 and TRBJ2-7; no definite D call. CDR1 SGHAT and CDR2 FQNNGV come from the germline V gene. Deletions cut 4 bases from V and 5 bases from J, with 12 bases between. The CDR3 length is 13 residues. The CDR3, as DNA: TGTGCCAGCAGCTCAGCTCCATGGGACGAGCAGTACTTC. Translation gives CASSSAPWDEQYF. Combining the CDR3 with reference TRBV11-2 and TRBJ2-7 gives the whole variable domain EAGVAQSPRYKIIEKRQSVAFWCNPISGHATLYWYQQILGQGPKLLIQFQNNGVVDDSQLPKDRFSAERLKGVDSTLKIQPAKLEDSAVYLCASSSAPWDEQYFGPGTRLTVT.

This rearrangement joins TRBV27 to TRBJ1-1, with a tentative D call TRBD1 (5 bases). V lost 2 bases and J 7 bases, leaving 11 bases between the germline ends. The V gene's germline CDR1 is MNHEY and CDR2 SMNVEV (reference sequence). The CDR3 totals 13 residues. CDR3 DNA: TGTGCCAGCAGTTTAGGGGCCGCGGTTGAAGCTTTCTTT. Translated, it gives CASSLGAAVEAFF.

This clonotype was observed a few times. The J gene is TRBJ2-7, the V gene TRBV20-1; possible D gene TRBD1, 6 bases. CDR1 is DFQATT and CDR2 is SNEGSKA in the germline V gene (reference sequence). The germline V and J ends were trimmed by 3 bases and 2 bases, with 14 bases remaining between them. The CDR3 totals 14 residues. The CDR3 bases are TGCAGTGCTAGGGCAGCAGGGGACGCCTACGAGCAGTACTTC. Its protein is CSARAAGDAYEQYF.

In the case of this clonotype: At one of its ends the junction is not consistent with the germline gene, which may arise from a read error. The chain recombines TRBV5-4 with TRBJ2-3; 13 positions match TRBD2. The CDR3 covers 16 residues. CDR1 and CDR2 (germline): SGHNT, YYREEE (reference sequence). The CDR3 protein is CANSFGLAGVEDTQYF. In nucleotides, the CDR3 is TGTGCCAACAGCTTTGGACTAGCGGGAGTTGAAGATACGCAGTATTTT.

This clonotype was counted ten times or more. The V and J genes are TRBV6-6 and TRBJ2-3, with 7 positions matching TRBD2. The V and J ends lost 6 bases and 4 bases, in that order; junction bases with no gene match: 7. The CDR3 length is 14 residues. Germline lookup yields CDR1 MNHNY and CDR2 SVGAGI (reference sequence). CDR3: CASSTTSFPDTQYF. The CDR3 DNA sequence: TGTGCCAGCAGCACGACTAGCTTTCCAGATACGCAGTATTTT.

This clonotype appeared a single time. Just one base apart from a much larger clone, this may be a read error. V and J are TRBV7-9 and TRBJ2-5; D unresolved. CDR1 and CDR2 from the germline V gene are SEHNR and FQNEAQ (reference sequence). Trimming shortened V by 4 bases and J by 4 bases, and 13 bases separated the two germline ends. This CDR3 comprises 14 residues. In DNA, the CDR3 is TGTGCCAGCAGCTCCAACACAATTGGAGAGACCCAGTACTTC. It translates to CASSSNTIGETQYF. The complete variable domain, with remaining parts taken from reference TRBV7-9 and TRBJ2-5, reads DTGVSQNPRHKITKRGQNVTFRCDPISEHNRLYWYRQTLGQGPEFLTYFQNEAQLEKSRLLSDRFSAERPKGSFSTLEIQRTEQGDSAMYLCASSSNTIGETQYFGPGTRLLVL.

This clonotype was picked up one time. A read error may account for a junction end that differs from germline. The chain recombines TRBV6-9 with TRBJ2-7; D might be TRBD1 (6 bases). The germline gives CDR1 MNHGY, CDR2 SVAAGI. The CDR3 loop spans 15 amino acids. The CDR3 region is CASSPGQWCFYELYF. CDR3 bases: TGTGCCAGCAGTCCAGGACAGTGGTGTTTCTACGAGCTGTACTTC.

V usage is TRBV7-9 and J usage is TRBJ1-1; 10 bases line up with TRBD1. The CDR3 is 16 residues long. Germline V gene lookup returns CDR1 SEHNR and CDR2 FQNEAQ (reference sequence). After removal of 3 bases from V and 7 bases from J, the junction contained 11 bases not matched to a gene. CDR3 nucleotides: TGTGCCAGCAGCTTCGGAAGGGGACAGGGGCTCGGTGAAGCTTTCTTT. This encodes CASSFGRGQGLGEAFF.

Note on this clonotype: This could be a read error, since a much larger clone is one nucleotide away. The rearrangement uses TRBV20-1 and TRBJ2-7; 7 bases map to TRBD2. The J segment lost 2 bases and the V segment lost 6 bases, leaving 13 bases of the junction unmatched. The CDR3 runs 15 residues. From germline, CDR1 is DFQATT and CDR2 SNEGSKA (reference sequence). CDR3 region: CSATTGTNNAYEQYF. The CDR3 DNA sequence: TGCAGTGCGACGACCGGGACTAATAACGCCTACGAGCAGTACTTC.

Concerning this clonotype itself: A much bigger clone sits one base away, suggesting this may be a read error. DNA of the CDR3: TGTGCCAGCAATTGGCAGTTTTCTCTCACGCAGCATTTT. Translating it yields CASNWQFSLTQHF. The chain links TRBV5-4 to TRBJ2-3; D not resolved. The J call may be incorrect, as the DNA end agrees better with TRBJ1-5. This CDR3 spans 13 amino acids. Germline values: CDR1 SGHNT, CDR2 YYREEE (reference sequence).

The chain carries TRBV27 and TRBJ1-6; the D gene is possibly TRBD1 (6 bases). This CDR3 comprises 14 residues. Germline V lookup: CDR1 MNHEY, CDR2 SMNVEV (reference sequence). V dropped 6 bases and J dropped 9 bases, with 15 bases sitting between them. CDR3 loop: CASSRTGRSSPLHF. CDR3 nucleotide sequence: TGTGCCAGCAGCCGAACAGGGAGGAGTTCACCCCTCCACTTT.

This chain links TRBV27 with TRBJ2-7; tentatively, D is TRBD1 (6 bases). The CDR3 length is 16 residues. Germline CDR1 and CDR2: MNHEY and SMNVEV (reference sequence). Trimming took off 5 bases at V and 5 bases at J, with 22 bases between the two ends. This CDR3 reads CASSPLGAPNAHEQYF. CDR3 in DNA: TGTGCCAGCAGTCCCCTGGGGGCTCCCAATGCCCACGAGCAGTACTTC.

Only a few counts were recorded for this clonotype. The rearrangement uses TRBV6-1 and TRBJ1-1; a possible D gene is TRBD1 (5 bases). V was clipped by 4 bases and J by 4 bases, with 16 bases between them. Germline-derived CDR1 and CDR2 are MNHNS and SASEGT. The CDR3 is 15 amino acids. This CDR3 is CASSVGWGMSTEAFF. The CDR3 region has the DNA TGTGCCAGCAGTGTAGGTTGGGGGATGAGCACTGAAGCTTTCTTT.

As DNA, the CDR3 is TGTGCCAGCAGTCCGCGTTTGAGGGAGGGCCGCTACGAGCAGTACTTC. This translates into CASSPRLREGRYEQYF. The chain couples TRBV27 to TRBJ2-7, with 7 positions matching TRBD2. Unmatched junction bases numbered 13, after V lost 5 bases and J lost 3 bases. Germline CDR1 is MNHEY and CDR2 is SMNVEV (reference sequence). The CDR3 contains 16 residues.